This T cell receptor beta chain stems from a study of CD8 T cells in Susac syndrome. In its sample, this clonotype was seen once. The RNA input was about 0.5 to 1 ug, and it was reverse transcribed with random hexamers. MiXCR, applied by TCRdb to the immunoSEQ multiplex PCR reads, yields one record per CDR3 protein. Here the sample spans 110,000 or so distinct CDR3 sequences, 90% to 96% being singletons. This clonotype was obtained from a human donor in good health. The specimen was CD4+ T cells from PBMCs.

CDR3 region: CASSVAATSSYEQYF. DNA for the CDR3: TGTGCCAGCAGCGTAGCGGCCACAAGCTCCTACGAGCAGTACTTC. This chain joins TRBV9 and TRBJ2-7; D call uncertain. V lost 0 bases, J lost 0 bases, and 10 bases lay in between. This CDR3 has 15 residues. Germline V gives CDR1 SGDLS, CDR2 YYNGEE.